A single sample gave rise to the 10 T cell receptor beta chains below, sequenced in a study of blood T cells in healthy people across ages (dated by TCRdb to between 2014 and 2017). The library was prepared using 5' RACE. The instrument given in TCRdb is Illumina HiSeq 2500. The second PCR ran for roughly 6 to 11 cycles and used a J-beta primer mix along with a sample-barcoded 5' primer. Starting from the raw public reads, TCRdb applied fastp trimming at Q25, assembled clones with MiXCR and retained in-frame beta chains. Every entry covers one CDR3 protein and lists the most common genes and DNA from its rows. The sample has some 1.5 million distinct CDR3 sequences on record, 28% of them singletons. The top ten constitute about 8% of the sample. Input material: blood. The receptors derive from a woman in her twenties or thirties in good health.

This clonotype has a handful of counts. The V and J genes are TRBV20-1 and TRBJ2-1; D tentatively fits TRBD1 or TRBD2 (6 bases each). The germline V and J ends were trimmed by 5 bases and 0 bases, with 14 bases remaining between them. Per the germline V gene, CDR1 is DFQATT and CDR2 is SNEGSKA (reference sequence). The CDR3 is made up of 15 amino acids. The CDR3: CSAHHGGLSYNEQFF. The CDR3 coding sequence is TGCAGTGCTCACCACGGGGGCCTCTCCTACAATGAGCAGTTCTTC.

The chain employs TRBV2 and TRBJ1-5; D gene ambiguous. Germline V gives CDR1 SNHLY, CDR2 FYNNEI. The V gene lost 5 bases and the J gene lost 6 bases, with 8 bases spanning the gap. The CDR3 loop spans 12 amino acids. In DNA, the CDR3 is TGTGCCAGCAGTATAACTGTTCAGCCCCAGCATTTT. This codes for CASSITVQPQHF.

V and J are TRBV5-1 and TRBJ2-1; D gene ambiguous. The CDR3 consists of 13 residues. V lost 1 base and J lost 6, with 8 bases in between. Germline V lookup: CDR1 SGHRS, CDR2 YFSETQ. CDR3 sequence reads: CASSLPLGNEQFF. The DNA of the CDR3 is TGCGCCAGCAGCTTGCCCTTAGGCAATGAGCAGTTCTTC.

This rearrangement joins TRBV20-1 to TRBJ2-3; D gene uncertain. V lost 5 bases, J lost 2 bases, and 8 bases lay in between. Germline V gene lookup returns CDR1 DFQATT and CDR2 SNEGSKA (reference sequence). The CDR3 is 12 residues long. The CDR3 DNA follows: TGCAGTGCTCCTTCCCCCACAGATACGCAGTATTTT. It is translated as CSAPSPTDTQYF.

The CDR3 sequence: CASSPRYRDGNEKLFF. CDR3 DNA: TGTGCCAGCAGCCCCCGGTATAGGGACGGTAATGAAAAACTGTTTTTT. V usage is TRBV7-2 and J usage is TRBJ1-4, with D possibly being TRBD1 (5 bases). This CDR3 spans 16 amino acids. Germline assignment: CDR1 SGHTA and CDR2 FQGNSA. Trimming took 5 bases from V and 4 from J, leaving 17 bases between them.

J is TRBJ1-1 and V is TRBV5-6, with 9 bases aligning to TRBD1. CDR1 SGHDT and CDR2 YYEEEE come from the germline V gene. With V trimmed by 4 bases and J by 11 bases, 6 bases remained unmatched. This CDR3 has 12 amino acids. For the CDR3, the DNA is TGTGCCAGCAGCCGACAGGGGGAATCTGCTTTCTTT. It is translated as CASSRQGESAFF.

The rearrangement uses TRBV5-5 and TRBJ1-5; D is undetermined. Per the germline V gene, CDR1 is SGHKS and CDR2 is YYEKEE (reference sequence). CDR3 length equals 14 residues. Trimming removed 7 bases at V and 4 bases at J, with 15 bases between. CDR3 in amino acids: CASSGGIANQPQHF. CDR3 bases: TGTGCCAGCTCAGGCGGGATAGCAAATCAGCCCCAGCATTTT.

The table lists this clonotype with a few counts. V gene TRBV20-1 combines with J gene TRBJ2-3; 11 bases line up with TRBD2. This CDR3 comprises 14 residues. Germline CDR1 DFQATT, CDR2 SNEGSKA (reference sequence). The CDR3 sequence: CSPKTSGVTDTQYF. In DNA form, the CDR3 reads TGCAGCCCTAAGACTAGCGGGGTCACAGATACGCAGTATTTT.

There are a few counts of this clonotype. At one of its ends the junction is not consistent with the germline gene, which may arise from a read error. This chain joins TRBV28 and TRBJ2-5; TRBD2 agrees at 13 bases. The CDR3 loop spans 16 amino acids. Per germline, CDR1 MDHEN and CDR2 SYDVKM. CDR3 DNA: TGTGCCAGCACTTTACGGAGGACTAGCGGGGGAGAGACCCAGTACTTC. This sequence encodes CASTLRRTSGGETQYF.

Many counts were recorded for this clonotype. This sequence joins TRBV10-3 and TRBJ2-3; a possible D gene is TRBD2 (7 bases). Trimming cost V 2 bases and J 4 bases, with 13 bases left between them. From germline, CDR1 is ENHRY and CDR2 SYGVKD. The CDR3 spans 15 residues. Here the CDR3 DNA reads TGTGCCATCAGTGAGCGGGGGGCTACTTCAGATACGCAGTATTTT. This encodes CAISERGATSDTQYF.